A single sample gave rise to the 28 T cell receptor beta chains below, sequenced in a study of tumor and adjacent non-tumor tissue in lung cancer. The template was RNA from unsorted bulk tissue. The normal lung tissue was taken more than 3 cm from the tumor edge. Three rounds of nested PCR, following a modified ARM-PCR protocol, produced the TCRbeta library. TCRdb analysed the multiplex PCR reads with MiXCR anew, one entry per CDR3 protein. The sample includes some 68,000 distinct CDR3 sequences, more than 65% of them seen just once. Input material: distant non-tumor lung tissue. The receptors here all came from a man aged 55 to 69 with non-small cell lung cancer.

About this clonotype itself: As the CDR3 is not closed by the conserved phenylalanine or tryptophan, this likely results from a read error. It is unclear where the CDR3 begins or ends on the DNA, so no DNA is shown, and the CDR3 is as TCRdb lists it. The rearrangement joins TRBV11-1 to TRBJ2-2. The CDR3 is 14 residues long, counting both termini. Per germline, CDR1 SGHAT and CDR2 FQDESV (reference sequence). CDR3 sequence: CDSCYTGGTGELFL.

V usage is TRBV4-2 and J usage is TRBJ1-5; D perhaps matches TRBD1 (5 bases). V dropped 4 bases and J dropped 6 bases, with 16 bases sitting between them. The CDR3 consists of 15 residues. CDR1 is LGHNA and CDR2 is YNFKEQ in the germline V gene. CDR3 loop: CASSPNVGAIQPQHF. CDR3 coding DNA: TGTGCCAGCAGCCCCAATGTAGGGGCAATTCAGCCCCAGCATTTT.

A note on this clonotype: This likely comes from a read error, as the CDR3 has no conserved phenylalanine or tryptophan at its end. The gene calls are TRBV11-2 and TRBJ2-3; D gene uncertain. The germline gives CDR1 SGHAT, CDR2 FQNNGV. The CDR3 contains 14 residues. CDR3 bases: TGTGCCAACAGCTTAGATGGGCCTTTAGATACGCAGTATTAT. Translated, it gives CANSLDGPLDTQYY.

The chain joins TRBV24-1 to TRBJ2-6; tentative D call: TRBD1 (5 bases). Per germline, CDR1 KGHDR and CDR2 SFDVKD. This CDR3 is 17 amino acids long. Trimming pared 2 bases from V and 0 bases from J, leaving 10 bases between. As DNA, the CDR3 is TGTGCCACCAGTGATTCCGACAGCTTCTCTGGGGCCAACGTCCTGACTTTC. It is translated as CATSDSDSFSGANVLTF.

This clonotype has only a few counts. The conserved final phenylalanine or tryptophan is absent from the CDR3, which likely points to a read error. The chain has TRBV6-1 and TRBJ2-1; 9 bases are shared with TRBD2. This CDR3 region has 19 residues. With V trimmed by 2 bases and J by 4 bases, 15 bases remained unmatched. From germline, CDR1 is MNHNS and CDR2 SASEGT. The CDR3 region has the DNA TGTGCCAGCAGTGAACCGGGACTAGCTGGAGTTGTGGGATACAATGAGCAGTTCGTC. Residues: CASSEPGLAGVVGYNEQFV.

Concerning this clonotype itself: Since a much larger clone is just one base distant, this may be a read error. This chain uses TRBV28 with TRBJ1-5, with D uncertain. The CDR3 runs to 14 residues. Germline assignment: CDR1 MDHEN and CDR2 SYDVKM. CDR3 nucleotides: TGTGCCAGCAGTTTATGGGAGAACAATCAGCCCCTGCATTTT. Its translation is CASSLWENNQPLHF.

About this clonotype: The junction differs from germline at one of its ends, possibly a read error. V gene TRBV12-3 or TRBV12-4 combines with J gene TRBJ1-1; no firm D call. The CDR3 length is 13 residues. CDR3 nucleotide sequence: TGTACCAGGAACCTATCCAGGAGTACTGAAGCTTTCTTT. It translates to CTRNLSRSTEAFF.

In regard to this clonotype: As the CDR3 is not closed by the conserved phenylalanine or tryptophan, this likely results from a read error. This chain uses TRBV6-5 with TRBJ1-2; TRBD1 aligns across 8 bases. This CDR3 comprises 15 residues. The V gene's germline CDR1 is MNHEY and CDR2 SVGAGI. J was trimmed by 4 bases and V by 10 bases; bases with no gene match: 14. As DNA, the CDR3 is TGTGCCAACATTTCCCCTGGACAGGGCCTCTATGGCTACACCATC. Protein: CANISPGQGLYGYTI.

Concerning this clonotype itself: Just one base apart from a much larger clone, this may be a read error. The chain recombines TRBV5-4 with TRBJ1-2; no clear D. Germline values: CDR1 SGHNT, CDR2 YYREEE (reference sequence). The V and J ends lost 2 bases and 0 bases respectively, with 5 bases between them. This CDR3 contains 13 residues. Here the CDR3 reads CASSFIANYGYTF. In DNA, the CDR3 is TGTGCCAGCAGCTTTATAGCTAACTATGGCTACACCTTC.

A word on this clonotype: At one boundary the junction diverges from the germline segment, which might be a read error. The genes are TRBV20-1 and TRBJ2-2; perhaps D is TRBD1 or TRBD2 (6 bases each). The germline gives CDR1 DFQATT, CDR2 SNEGSKA (reference sequence). The CDR3 is made up of 16 amino acids. The CDR3 region has the DNA TGCAGTGCTAGAGGGGGGCCTAGCGTGAACACAGGGGAGCTGTTTTTT. It specifies CSARGGPSVNTGELFF.

Remarks on this clonotype: A clone one base away is much larger, so this may be a read error. The chain combines TRBV19 with TRBJ2-1; 9 bases fit TRBD1. The trim removed 6 bases at V and 7 bases at J, leaving 10 bases unmatched. This CDR3 contains 15 residues. Germline CDR1 LNHDA, CDR2 SQIVND (reference sequence). This CDR3 reads CASRSRTGERNEQFF. DNA of the CDR3: TGTGCCAGTAGATCCCGGACAGGGGAGAGGAATGAGCAGTTCTTC.

This chain uses TRBV9 with TRBJ2-3, with D possibly matching TRBD2 (5 bases). Germline-derived CDR1 and CDR2 are SGDLS and YYNGEE. V lost 4 bases to trimming and J lost 1 base, with 16 bases between them. The CDR3 loop spans 16 amino acids. Written as DNA, the CDR3 is TGTGCCAGCAGCAGGGCGGGCACGAGGGGCACAGATACGCAGTATTTT. Translation: CASSRAGTRGTDTQYF.

Many counts were recorded for this clonotype. A much bigger clone sits one base away, suggesting this may be a read error. The chain has TRBV11-1 and TRBJ2-5, with TRBD2 matching 11 bases. The CDR3 spans 14 residues. V shed 0 bases, J shed 9 bases, and the junction held 3 bases outside the gene matches. Germline CDR1 and CDR2: SGHAT and FQDESV (reference sequence). The CDR3 nucleotides read TGTGCCAGCAGCTTAGCGGGACTAGCGGAGGCCCAGTACTTC. Amino acid sequence: CASSLAGLAEAQYF.

The genes are TRBV11-2 and TRBJ2-5, with D possibly matching TRBD1 (5 bases). V was cut by 0 bases and J by 1 base, with 15 bases left in between. This CDR3 has 17 amino acids. Germline CDR1 SGHAT, CDR2 FQNNGV. The CDR3 DNA reads TGTGCCAGCAGCTTAGAAGCCTTCGGCAGGGCCCAAGAGACCCAGTACTTC. Its translation is CASSLEAFGRAQETQYF.

This chain joins TRBV6-5 and TRBJ2-7; 10 bases are a match to TRBD2. Losses at the gene ends were 3 bases for V and 11 bases for J; bases not matched to a gene: 13. There are 15 residues in the CDR3. Germline V CDR1 and CDR2: MNHEY, SVGAGI. The CDR3: CASSYLAGGSYKKYF. Here the CDR3 DNA reads TGTGCCAGCAGTTATTTAGCGGGGGGCTCCTACAAGAAGTACTTC.

Points on this clonotype: The missing conserved phenylalanine or tryptophan at the end of this CDR3 makes a read error likely. CDR3 coding DNA: TGTGCCATCAGTGAGGCGCCTAGCGGAAACCCCTACGAGCAGTACTTA. Encoded protein: CAISEAPSGNPYEQYL. This rearrangement joins TRBV10-3 to TRBJ2-7, with 7 bases fitting TRBD2. CDR3 length: 16 amino acids. V lost 2 bases to trimming and J lost 2 bases; unmatched junction nucleotides: 9. Germline lookup yields CDR1 ENHRY and CDR2 SYGVKD.

With regard to this clonotype: The junction differs from germline at one of its ends, possibly a read error. The chain is built from TRBV6-2 or TRBV6-3 and TRBJ2-1; TRBD2 might be the D (5 bases). This CDR3 has 16 amino acids. Germline CDR1 and CDR2: MNHEY and SVGEGT. CDR3 coding DNA: TGTGCCAGCAGTTGGTCCCCTGGCGGGTCCTACAATGAGCAATTCTTC. This gives the protein CASSWSPGGSYNEQFF.

Turning to this clonotype: Since no conserved phenylalanine or tryptophan closes the CDR3, a read error is the likely cause. The chain uses TRBV29-1 and TRBJ1-1, with 9 bases lining up with TRBD1. The J segment lost 3 bases and the V segment lost 7 bases, leaving 6 bases of the junction unmatched. Germline assignment: CDR1 SQVTM and CDR2 ANQGSEA. The CDR3 is 13 amino acids. The CDR3 region is CSAPTGGDTEAFS. The CDR3 DNA sequence: TGCAGCGCCCCGACAGGGGGGGACACTGAAGCTTTCTCT.

For this clonotype: Mismatch with germline at one junction end may stem from a read error. The chain employs TRBV10-1 and TRBJ2-7, with D unclear. The CDR3 extends over 12 amino acids. The germline CDR1 and CDR2 sequences are WNHNN and SYGVQD (reference sequence). The CDR3 loop is CAISELRDEQYF. The DNA of the CDR3 is TGCGCCATCAGTGAGTTGAGAGATGAGCAGTACTTC.

A note on this clonotype: One junction end disagrees with the germline gene, perhaps due to a read error. The DNA of the CDR3 is TGTGCCAGCAGCCTAATCGACACCTTAAATCAGCCCAAGCATTTT. Translation: CASSLIDTLNQPKHF. The V and J genes are TRBV16 and TRBJ1-5; no clear D. The CDR3 totals 15 residues. CDR1 is KGHSY and CDR2 is FQNENV in the germline V gene.

With respect to this clonotype: One end of the junction is discordant with germline, which a read error may explain. This chain uses TRBV29-1 with TRBJ2-7; weak D call: TRBD1 (6 bases). Germline lookup yields CDR1 SQVTM and CDR2 ANQGSEA. This CDR3 region has 14 residues. As DNA, the CDR3 is TGCAGCGTTATAAGCGTGGACAGCACCTATGAGCAGTACTTC. Amino acid sequence: CSVISVDSTYEQYF.

In regard to this clonotype: Since the CDR3 does not end with the conserved phenylalanine or tryptophan, this likely comes from a read error. This chain connects TRBV6-5 to TRBJ2-7; D is unclear. The CDR3 loop spans 15 amino acids. Trimming took 4 bases from V and 6 from J, leaving 19 bases between them. Germline lookup yields CDR1 MNHEY and CDR2 SVGAGI. The CDR3 DNA reads TGTGCCAGCAGTTGCTCGAGGCAGGAGACGGCCGAGCAGTACCTC. It codes for CASSCSRQETAEQYL.

In its sample, this clonotype was seen once. A junction end diverges from the germline sequence, so it may reflect a read error. The chain uses TRBV4-1 and TRBJ1-1; D remains ambiguous. There are 14 residues in the CDR3. CDR1 MGHRA and CDR2 YSYEKL come from the germline V gene. The CDR3 nucleotides read TGCGCCAACAGCCTAGACCCAGAGAACACTGAATCTTTGTTT. Translation gives CANSLDPENTESLF.

The chain has TRBV2 and TRBJ2-2; D remains unclear. Germline CDR1 SNHLY, CDR2 FYNNEI. The length of the CDR3 is 15 residues. Trimming cost V 4 bases and J 1 base, with 10 bases left between them. The CDR3 protein is CASSASGENTGELFF. The CDR3 DNA reads as TGTGCCAGCAGTGCTTCCGGAGAGAACACCGGGGAGCTGTTTTTT.

Concerning this clonotype: One junction end disagrees with the germline gene, perhaps due to a read error. For the CDR3, the DNA is TGTGCCGGCAGCTTAGGGAGACAGGACACAGATACGCAGTATTTT. It encodes CAGSLGRQDTDTQYF. V usage is TRBV13 and J usage is TRBJ2-3; D perhaps matches TRBD1 (6 bases). Germline V gene sequence: CDR1 PRHDT, CDR2 FYEKMQ (reference sequence). There are 15 residues in the CDR3.

The chain has TRBV12-3 or TRBV12-4 and TRBJ2-5; D gene unclear. Trimming cost V 6 bases and J 5 bases, with 13 bases left between them. The CDR3 has 13 amino acids. CDR3 sequence: CASRVHVGETQYF. The DNA of the CDR3 is TGTGCCAGCAGAGTACATGTTGGCGAGACCCAGTACTTC.

This clonotype was detected many times. This chain joins TRBV10-3 and TRBJ1-2, with TRBD1 matching 9 bases. V lost 9 bases and J lost 7; bases outside the gene matches: 3. CDR3 size: 11 residues. Germline V gives CDR1 ENHRY, CDR2 SYGVKD. CDR3 DNA sequence: TGTGCCATACAGGGGGCTGGTGGCTACACCTTC. This gives the protein CAIQGAGGYTF.

The chain carries TRBV20-1 and TRBJ1-5; 10 bases match TRBD1. V was clipped by 3 bases and J by 1 base; unmatched bases: 3. This CDR3 region has 15 residues. Per the germline V gene, CDR1 is DFQATT and CDR2 is SNEGSKA (reference sequence). CDR3 in amino acids: CSARSGQGSNQPQHF. The CDR3 DNA reads TGCAGTGCTAGGTCGGGACAGGGGAGCAATCAGCCCCAGCATTTT.